The source of this T cell receptor beta chain is a study of shared T cell receptors in the human thymus. V dropped 4 bases and J dropped 7 bases, with 19 bases sitting between them. The CDR3 is 16 residues long. Germline lookup yields CDR1 MNHEY and CDR2 SMNVEV (reference sequence). The table came from immunoSEQ multiplex PCR; TCRdb's copy has only in-frame clones and leaves some out. In the table there are some 660,000 clones, 80% to 90% of which are singletons. The same specimen was also included in a second study, on human thymus T cells.

The chain couples TRBV27 to TRBJ2-2; D may be TRBD2 (7 bases). The sequencing input was thymocytes. The clonotype comes from a boy under three years old with a congenital heart defect. DNA for the CDR3: TGTGCCAGCAGTTCAAGGACAGCTAAGCGGGGCGGGGAGCTGTTTTTT. Amino acid sequence: CASSSRTAKRGGELFF.